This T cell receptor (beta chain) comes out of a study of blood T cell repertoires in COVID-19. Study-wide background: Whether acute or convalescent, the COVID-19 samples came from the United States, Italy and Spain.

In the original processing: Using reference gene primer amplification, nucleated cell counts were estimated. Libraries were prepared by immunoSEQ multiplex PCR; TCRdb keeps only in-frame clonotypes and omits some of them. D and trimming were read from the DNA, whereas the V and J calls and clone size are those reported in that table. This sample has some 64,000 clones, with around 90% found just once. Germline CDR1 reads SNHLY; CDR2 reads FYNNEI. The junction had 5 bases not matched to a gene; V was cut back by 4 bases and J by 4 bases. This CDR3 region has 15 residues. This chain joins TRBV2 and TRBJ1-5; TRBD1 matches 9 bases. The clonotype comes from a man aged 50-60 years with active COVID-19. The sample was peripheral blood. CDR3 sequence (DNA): TGTGCCAGCAGTGCCGGGACAGGGCAGAATCAGCCCCAGCATTTT. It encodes CASSAGTGQNQPQHF.